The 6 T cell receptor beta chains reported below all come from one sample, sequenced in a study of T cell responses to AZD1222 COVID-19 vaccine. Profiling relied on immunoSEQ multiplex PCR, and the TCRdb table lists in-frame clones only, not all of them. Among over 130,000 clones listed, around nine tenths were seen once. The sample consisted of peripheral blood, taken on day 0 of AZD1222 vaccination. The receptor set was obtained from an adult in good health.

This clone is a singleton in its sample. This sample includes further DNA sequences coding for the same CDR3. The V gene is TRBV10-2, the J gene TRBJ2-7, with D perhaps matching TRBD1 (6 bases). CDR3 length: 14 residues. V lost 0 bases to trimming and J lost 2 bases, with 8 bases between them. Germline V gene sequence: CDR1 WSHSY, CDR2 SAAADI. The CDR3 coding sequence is TGCGCCAGCAGTGAGTCTTGGGGGCCCTACGAGCAGTACTTC. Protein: CASSESWGPYEQYF.

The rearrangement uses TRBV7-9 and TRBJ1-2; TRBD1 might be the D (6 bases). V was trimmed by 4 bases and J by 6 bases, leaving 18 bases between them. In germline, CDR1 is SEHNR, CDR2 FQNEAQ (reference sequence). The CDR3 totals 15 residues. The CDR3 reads CASSSDRQGSHGYTF. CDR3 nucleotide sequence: TGTGCCAGCAGCTCGGACCGTCAGGGGTCCCATGGCTACACCTTC.

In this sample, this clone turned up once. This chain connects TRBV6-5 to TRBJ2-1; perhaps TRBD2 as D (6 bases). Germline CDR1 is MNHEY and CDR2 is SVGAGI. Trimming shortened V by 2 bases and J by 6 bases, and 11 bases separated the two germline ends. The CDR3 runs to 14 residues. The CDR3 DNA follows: TGTGCCAGCAGTTACCGACTAGGGCCCAATGAGCAGTTCTTC. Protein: CASSYRLGPNEQFF.

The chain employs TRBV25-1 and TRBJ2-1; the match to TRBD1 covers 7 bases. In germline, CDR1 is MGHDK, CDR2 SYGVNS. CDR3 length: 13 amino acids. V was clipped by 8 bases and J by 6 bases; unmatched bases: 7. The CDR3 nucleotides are TGTGCCAGCCTCATTTCAGGGGGCAATGAGCAGTTCTTC. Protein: CASLISGGNEQFF.

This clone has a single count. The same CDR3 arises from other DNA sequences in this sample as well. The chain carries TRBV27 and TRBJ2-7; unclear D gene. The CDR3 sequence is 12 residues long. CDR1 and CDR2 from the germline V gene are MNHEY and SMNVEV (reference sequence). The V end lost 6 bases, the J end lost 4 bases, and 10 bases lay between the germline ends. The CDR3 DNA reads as TGTGCCAGCAGCCTCTCTGGGTACGAGCAGTACTTC. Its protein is CASSLSGYEQYF.

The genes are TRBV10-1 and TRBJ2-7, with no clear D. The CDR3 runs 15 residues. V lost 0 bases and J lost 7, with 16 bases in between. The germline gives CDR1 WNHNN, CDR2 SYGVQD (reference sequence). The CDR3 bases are TGCGCCAGCAGTGAGTCGGGCGGCCAACCGGAGGAGCAGTACTTC. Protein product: CASSESGGQPEEQYF.